The clone carrying this TCR beta chain was seen a single time. Its antigen is undetermined. These data come from a study of cytomegalovirus exposure and HLA in healthy donors. Points from the study as a whole: In a later analysis, an Asian-associated ancestry cluster reportedly showed fewer N-insertions than the 666-donor mean. Sequencing likely produced, as an artifact, a cluster of highly shared sequence variants. Other equally common chains were less clonally expanded than HLA-associated TCR beta chains, a later analysis showed. Researchers reported in a later analysis that a missense DCLRE1C variant was tied to TCR beta V- and J-gene trimming.

It was with 60 Vbeta and 13 Jbeta primers that the PCR ran. Sequencing was performed with immunoSEQ multiplex PCR; in TCRdb, only in-frame clones are kept and a portion is missing. The table shows 150,000 to 200,000 clones, with roughly 77% occurring only once. Germline values: CDR1 MNHEY, CDR2 SMNVEV (reference sequence). The CDR3 contains 16 residues. The V gene end was trimmed by 6 bases and the J gene end by 3 bases; junction bases not matched to a gene: 13. The origin of this receptor is a woman aged 18-29 years in good health and CMV-seronegative. The sample consisted of PBMCs. The V gene is TRBV27, the J gene TRBJ2-7; 8 bases match TRBD1. The CDR3 bases are TGTGCCAGCAGCCGTTCAGGGGCAGGGGGCTTCTACGAGCAGTACTTC. This codes for CASSRSGAGGFYEQYF.